Listed below are T cell receptor beta chains from one sample, sequenced in a study of OX40 agonist ivuxolimab in advanced cancers. Generated by immunoSEQ multiplex PCR, the TCRdb table keeps only in-frame clones and is missing some. The sample includes some 80,000 clones, 90% to 95% seen only once; the top ten take 4% to 5%. The sequencing here drew on CD4+ or CD8+ T cells sorted from blood, taken in a trial of the OX40 agonist ivuxolimab. The receptors were gathered from an adult with an advanced solid tumor such as melanoma, head and neck, liver or kidney cancer. CDR3s include the opening cysteine and the closing phenylalanine or tryptophan. Each record gives: J gene, clone size, V gene, D gene, CDR3 length, CDR3 protein, CDR3 DNA. A D gene is named only where the DNA matches it firmly. Size is stated for part of the rows, as once, few or many counts, or as a class when the clone is expanded.

j_gene: TRBJ2-5
abundance: -
v_gene: TRBV18
d_gene: TRBD2
len: 15
CDR3aa: CASSPRLADQETQYF
CDR3nt: TGTGCCAGCTCACCGAGGCTAGCGGACCAAGAGACCCAGTACTTC

j_gene: TRBJ2-7
abundance: -
v_gene: TRBV7-9
d_gene: -
len: 13
CDR3aa: CASSLAPGYEQYF
CDR3nt: TGTGCCAGCAGCTTAGCCCCGGGGTACGAGCAGTACTTC

j_gene: TRBJ2-2
abundance: -
v_gene: TRBV5-6
d_gene: TRBD2
len: 16
CDR3aa: CASSLSGREVTGELFF
CDR3nt: TGTGCCAGCAGCTTATCAGGGCGGGAGGTGACCGGGGAGCTGTTTTTT

j_gene: TRBJ2-6
abundance: -
v_gene: TRBV11-3
d_gene: TRBD2
len: 19
CDR3aa: CASSPRGGWGLSGANVLTF
CDR3nt: TGTGCCAGCAGCCCCCGGGGGGGCTGGGGCCTCTCTGGGGCCAACGTCCTGACTTTC

j_gene: TRBJ2-1
abundance: -
v_gene: TRBV10-3
d_gene: TRBD2
len: 16
CDR3aa: CAISESWTSGTDEQFF
CDR3nt: TGTGCCATCAGTGAGTCGTGGACTAGTGGGACCGATGAGCAGTTCTTC

j_gene: TRBJ1-2
abundance: -
v_gene: TRBV11-3
d_gene: -
len: 12
CDR3aa: CASSLEDKALTF
CDR3nt: TGTGCCAGCAGCTTAGAGGACAAGGCCCTCACCTTC

j_gene: TRBJ2-7
abundance: -
v_gene: TRBV18
d_gene: -
len: 18
CDR3aa: CASSPPQPSLGSSYEQYF
CDR3nt: TGTGCCAGCTCACCACCCCAGCCTAGCCTGGGTAGCTCCTACGAGCAGTACTTC

j_gene: TRBJ2-3
abundance: -
v_gene: TRBV5-1
d_gene: -
len: 14
CDR3aa: CASSWPISGDTQYF
CDR3nt: TGCGCCAGCAGCTGGCCGATTAGCGGAGATACGCAGTATTTT

j_gene: TRBJ1-5
abundance: -
v_gene: TRBV2
d_gene: -
len: 14
CDR3aa: CASTGGQGSQPQHF
CDR3nt: TGTGCCAGCACCGGCGGGCAGGGAAGTCAGCCCCAGCATTTT

j_gene: TRBJ2-7
abundance: -
v_gene: TRBV30
d_gene: -
len: 12
CDR3aa: CAWTLSSYEQYF
CDR3nt: TGTGCCTGGACACTGTCTTCCTACGAGCAGTACTTC

j_gene: TRBJ1-2
abundance: -
v_gene: TRBV2
d_gene: TRBD1
len: 14
CDR3aa: CASSEVRTGYGYTF
CDR3nt: TGTGCCAGCAGTGAAGTCCGGACAGGCTATGGCTACACCTTC

j_gene: TRBJ2-3
abundance: -
v_gene: TRBV9
d_gene: TRBD2
len: 19
CDR3aa: CASSAGLLAGGTSTDTQYF
CDR3nt: TGTGCCAGCAGCGCAGGCCTACTAGCGGGAGGAACTAGCACAGATACGCAGTATTTT

j_gene: TRBJ1-1
abundance: -
v_gene: TRBV4-1
d_gene: TRBD1
len: 14
CDR3aa: CASSPDRGRTEAFF
CDR3nt: TGCGCCAGCAGCCCAGACAGGGGAAGAACTGAAGCTTTCTTT

j_gene: TRBJ2-7
abundance: -
v_gene: TRBV9
d_gene: TRBD2
len: 15
CDR3aa: CASSVGLAESYEQYF
CDR3nt: TGTGCCAGCAGCGTAGGACTAGCGGAATCCTACGAGCAGTACTTC

j_gene: TRBJ2-5
abundance: -
v_gene: TRBV10-3
d_gene: TRBD2
len: 16
CDR3aa: CAIRGSGRTFQETQYF
CDR3nt: TGTGCCATCAGGGGGAGCGGGAGGACTTTCCAAGAGACCCAGTACTTC

j_gene: TRBJ2-2
abundance: -
v_gene: TRBV9
d_gene: -
len: 15
CDR3aa: CASSVQSAATGELFF
CDR3nt: TGTGCCAGCAGCGTACAATCCGCCGCCACCGGGGAGCTGTTTTTT

j_gene: TRBJ1-2
abundance: -
v_gene: TRBV5-1
d_gene: -
len: 15
CDR3aa: CASSLSSSGGYGYTF
CDR3nt: TGCGCCAGCAGCTTGTCGAGCTCGGGGGGCTATGGCTACACCTTC

j_gene: TRBJ1-1
abundance: -
v_gene: TRBV7-8
d_gene: -
len: 14
CDR3aa: CASSLAVGMTEAFF
CDR3nt: TGTGCCAGCAGCTTAGCTGTGGGGATGACTGAAGCTTTCTTT

j_gene: TRBJ2-1
abundance: -
v_gene: TRBV11-2
d_gene: -
len: 12
CDR3aa: CASSFLYNEQFF
CDR3nt: TGTGCCAGCAGCTTTCTCTACAATGAGCAGTTCTTC

j_gene: TRBJ2-3
abundance: -
v_gene: TRBV7-3
d_gene: -
len: 14
CDR3aa: CASSPQTGTDTQYF
CDR3nt: TGTGCCAGCAGCCCTCAGACAGGCACAGATACGCAGTATTTT

j_gene: TRBJ2-5
abundance: -
v_gene: TRBV19
d_gene: -
len: 15
CDR3aa: CASSIMGTSKETQYF
CDR3nt: TGTGCCAGTAGTATAATGGGGACATCTAAAGAGACCCAGTACTTC

j_gene: TRBJ2-1
abundance: -
v_gene: TRBV19
d_gene: -
len: 14
CDR3aa: CASSIEGLYNEQFF
CDR3nt: TGTGCCAGTAGTATTGAAGGTCTCTACAATGAGCAGTTCTTC

j_gene: TRBJ2-5
abundance: -
v_gene: TRBV7-2
d_gene: TRBD1
len: 14
CDR3aa: CASRQRQGAETQYF
CDR3nt: TGTGCCAGCAGGCAACGACAGGGGGCTGAGACCCAGTACTTC

j_gene: TRBJ1-2
abundance: once
v_gene: TRBV7-2
d_gene: -
len: 15
CDR3aa: CASRRDKGSRSGYTF
CDR3nt: TGTGCCAGCAGGCGGGACAAGGGATCGAGATCTGGCTACACCTTC

j_gene: TRBJ1-1
abundance: -
v_gene: TRBV7-2
d_gene: -
len: 15
CDR3aa: CASSFWTDLNTEAFF
CDR3nt: TGTGCCAGCAGCTTTTGGACGGACCTGAACACTGAAGCTTTCTTT

j_gene: TRBJ2-5
abundance: -
v_gene: TRBV11-2
d_gene: TRBD1
len: 16
CDR3aa: CASSLSPGTGVETQYF
CDR3nt: TGTGCCAGCAGCTTAAGCCCCGGGACAGGGGTAGAGACCCAGTACTTC

j_gene: TRBJ1-4
abundance: -
v_gene: TRBV30
d_gene: -
len: 13
CDR3aa: CAWSRGFNEKLFF
CDR3nt: TGTGCCTGGAGTAGGGGCTTTAATGAAAAACTGTTTTTT

j_gene: TRBJ2-7
abundance: -
v_gene: TRBV19
d_gene: -
len: 15
CDR3aa: CASSLQNSFGYEQYF
CDR3nt: TGTGCCAGTAGTTTACAGAACTCTTTCGGTTACGAGCAGTACTTC

j_gene: TRBJ1-5
abundance: -
v_gene: TRBV27
d_gene: TRBD1
len: 15
CDR3aa: CASSSRQGENQPQHF
CDR3nt: TGTGCCAGCAGTTCCAGACAGGGGGAGAATCAGCCCCAGCATTTT

j_gene: TRBJ2-7
abundance: -
v_gene: TRBV7-3
d_gene: -
len: 13
CDR3aa: CASSTQGGYEQYF
CDR3nt: TGTGCCAGCAGCACTCAGGGTGGGTACGAGCAGTACTTC

j_gene: TRBJ2-1
abundance: -
v_gene: TRBV19
d_gene: -
len: 17
CDR3aa: CASSMWSFRGGRDEQFF
CDR3nt: TGTGCCAGTAGTATGTGGTCCTTTAGAGGGGGGAGGGATGAGCAGTTCTTC

j_gene: TRBJ2-1
abundance: -
v_gene: TRBV5-1
d_gene: TRBD1
len: 16
CDR3aa: CASSSKPGQGYNEQFF
CDR3nt: TGCGCCAGCAGCTCAAAGCCGGGACAGGGCTACAATGAGCAGTTCTTC

j_gene: TRBJ2-5
abundance: -
v_gene: TRBV9
d_gene: -
len: 14
CDR3aa: CASSVEGFAETQYF
CDR3nt: TGTGCCAGCAGCGTAGAGGGTTTCGCGGAGACCCAGTACTTC

j_gene: TRBJ1-1
abundance: -
v_gene: TRBV6-5
d_gene: -
len: 13
CDR3aa: CASRLQGNTEAFF
CDR3nt: TGTGCCAGCAGACTCCAGGGGAACACTGAAGCTTTCTTT

j_gene: TRBJ1-5
abundance: -
v_gene: TRBV7-2
d_gene: -
len: 15
CDR3aa: CASSPGRWRGQPQHF
CDR3nt: TGTGCCAGCAGCCCGGGACGGTGGAGGGGTCAGCCCCAGCATTTT

j_gene: TRBJ2-5
abundance: -
v_gene: TRBV4-1
d_gene: TRBD1
len: 18
CDR3aa: CASSQGDRGGASGETQYF
CDR3nt: TGCGCCAGCAGCCAAGGTGACAGGGGTGGAGCATCGGGGGAGACCCAGTACTTC

j_gene: TRBJ2-5
abundance: -
v_gene: TRBV6-6
d_gene: TRBD2
len: 16
CDR3aa: CASSNPGLATQETQYF
CDR3nt: TGTGCCAGCAGTAACCCGGGACTAGCGACCCAAGAGACCCAGTACTTC